These 20 T cell receptor beta chains were sequenced from one sample in a study of CD8 T cells in Susac syndrome. Reverse transcription used about 0.45 to 1 ug RNA and random hexamers. TCRdb itself ran the immunoSEQ multiplex PCR reads through MiXCR, one entry per CDR3 protein. The sample has roughly 200,000 distinct CDR3 sequences, 85% to 95% seen once. Sequenced material: CD4+ T cells from PBMCs. These receptors were taken from a human donor in good health.

This rearrangement joins TRBV30 to TRBJ1-2; 8 nucleotides agree with TRBD1. J was trimmed by 7 bases and V by 4 bases; bases with no gene match: 8. Germline values: CDR1 GTSNPN, CDR2 SVGIG (reference sequence). This CDR3 contains 13 residues. The chain's CDR3 is CAWKETGQGGYTF. CDR3 nucleotides: TGTGCCTGGAAGGAGACCGGACAGGGTGGCTACACCTTC.

The J gene is TRBJ2-3, the V gene TRBV14; D unresolved. The CDR3 runs 14 residues. Trimming took 4 bases from V and 8 from J, leaving 16 bases between them. Germline CDR1 reads SGHDN; CDR2 reads FVKESK. The CDR3 nucleotides read TGTGCCAGCAGCCTCGGGCCAAGCACGCGTACGCAGTATTTT. Its protein is CASSLGPSTRTQYF.

In this sample, this clonotype turned up once. V gene TRBV21-1 combines with J gene TRBJ2-7; TRBD2, the table's D call, was not compared with the DNA. TRBV21-1 represents a pseudogene. CDR3 length equals 11 residues. CDR3 sequence: CASSSAGEQYV. CDR3 nucleotide sequence: TGTGCCAGCAGCTCGGCGGGCGAGCAGTACGTC.

The gene calls are TRBV25-1 and TRBJ2-7; unclear D gene. The CDR3 consists of 13 residues. With 1 base removed from V and 0 bases from J, the gap between germline ends came to 4 bases. Germline lookup yields CDR1 MGHDK and CDR2 SYGVNS. Here the CDR3 reads CASSEWDSYEQYV. The CDR3 DNA sequence: TGTGCCAGCAGTGAATGGGACTCCTACGAGCAGTACGTC.

This clonotype turned up a few times. The gene calls are TRBV12-3 or TRBV12-4 and TRBJ2-2; D might be TRBD2 (5 bases). The CDR3 runs 12 residues. V shed 3 bases and J shed 7 bases, with 6 bases lying between them. The CDR3 nucleotides read TGTGCCAGCAGTTTGAGGGTCGGGGAGCTGTTTTTT. Its translation is CASSLRVGELFF.

J is TRBJ2-3 and V is TRBV4-3; TRBD2 aligns across 10 bases. Germline V gene data show CDR1 as LGHNA and CDR2 as YSLEER. The CDR3 loop spans 13 amino acids. Losses at the gene ends were 3 bases for V and 8 bases for J; bases not matched to a gene: 2. CDR3 nucleotides: TGCGCCAGCAGCCAGGGACTAGCGCTTACGCAGTATTTT. Its protein product is CASSQGLALTQYF.

The chain carries TRBV6-5 and TRBJ2-3, with 7 nucleotides matching TRBD2. The germline V gene encodes CDR1 MNHEY and CDR2 SVGAGI. The CDR3 loop spans 14 amino acids. V trimming: 7 bases; J trimming: 0 bases; junction bases outside the gene matches: 4. The CDR3 loop is CASTSSGSTDTQYF. The CDR3 nucleotides read TGTGCCAGCACCTCTAGCGGAAGCACAGATACGCAGTATTTT.

V usage is TRBV19 and J usage is TRBJ2-7, with D perhaps matching TRBD1 (6 bases). The CDR3 contains 14 residues. Trimming left V 6 bases short and J 5 bases short, with 17 bases between. Germline V gene sequence: CDR1 LNHDA, CDR2 SQIVND (reference sequence). The chain's CDR3 is CASRWGPDRDEQYF. In DNA form, the CDR3 reads TGTGCCAGTAGATGGGGCCCGGACAGAGACGAGCAGTACTTC.

The chain joins TRBV15 to TRBJ1-5; TRBD1 matches 9 bases. CDR1 and CDR2 (germline): LNHNV, YYDKDF (reference sequence). The CDR3 length is 15 residues. The V gene end was trimmed by 7 bases and the J gene end by 1 base; junction bases not matched to a gene: 5. The CDR3: CATTRDRASNQPQHF. The CDR3 DNA follows: TGTGCCACCACCCGGGACAGGGCAAGCAATCAGCCCCAGCATTTT.

V and J are TRBV20-1 and TRBJ2-7; D unclear. CDR1 and CDR2 (germline): DFQATT, SNEGSKA (reference sequence). The V gene lost 5 bases and the J gene lost 3 bases, with 14 bases spanning the gap. This CDR3 has 13 amino acids. The CDR3 DNA is TGCAGTGCTGCGACCTACGGCAACTACGAGCAGTACGTC. It translates to CSAATYGNYEQYV.

The chain is built from TRBV3-1 and TRBJ2-7; D uncertain. Germline V lookup: CDR1 LGHDT, CDR2 YNNKEL (reference sequence). This CDR3 is 16 amino acids long. V was shortened by 3 bases and J by 0 bases, with 15 bases between the two germline ends. CDR3 residues: CASSQVTAPSSYEQYF. DNA of the CDR3: TGTGCCAGCAGCCAGGTAACAGCACCCAGCTCCTACGAGCAGTACTTC.

The chain is built from TRBV4-1 and TRBJ1-2; TRBD1 aligns across 9 bases. J was trimmed by 5 bases and V by 4 bases; bases with no gene match: 11. The CDR3 has 16 residues. Germline-derived CDR1 and CDR2 are MGHRA and YSYEKL. The CDR3 region has the DNA TGCGCCAGCAGCCGAACAGGGGGCGCCCCCGGTTATGGCTACACCTTC. It codes for CASSRTGGAPGYGYTF.

The chain carries TRBV28 and TRBJ1-1; 9 bases are shared with TRBD1. CDR3 size: 12 residues. CDR1 is MDHEN, CDR2 SYDVKM, per germline. The trim removed 9 bases at V and 3 bases at J, leaving 2 bases unmatched. CDR3 sequence reads: CASDRGDTEAFF. DNA of the CDR3: TGTGCCAGTGACAGGGGGGACACTGAAGCTTTCTTT. Drawing the rest from reference TRBV28 and TRBJ1-1, the complete variable domain is DVKVTQSSRYLVKRTGEKVFLECVQDMDHENMFWYRQDPGLGLRLIYFSYDVKMKEKGDIPEGYSVSREKKERFSLILESASTNQTSMYLCASDRGDTEAFFGQGTRLTVV.

CDR3 bases: TGTGCCAGCAGCTTTCTAGTAGGAGGTCCGTATGAGCAGTTCTTC. This codes for CASSFLVGGPYEQFF. This chain links TRBV11-2 with TRBJ2-1, with D perhaps matching TRBD2 (5 bases). Trimming cost V 3 bases and J 8 bases, with 17 bases left between them. CDR1 SGHAT and CDR2 FQNNGV come from the germline V gene. CDR3 length equals 15 residues.

J is TRBJ1-1 and V is TRBV30; D not resolved. V was trimmed by 6 bases and J by 4 bases, leaving 15 bases between them. Germline CDR1 GTSNPN, CDR2 SVGIG (reference sequence). The CDR3 loop spans 13 amino acids. The CDR3 reads CACPRASSTEAFF. The CDR3 DNA reads as TGTGCCTGCCCAAGGGCCTCCAGCACTGAAGCTTTCTTT.

The chain couples TRBV29-1 to TRBJ2-1; TRBD2 matches at 8 bases. CDR3 length: 10 residues. V was pared by 2 bases and J by 15 bases, with 3 bases of the junction left unmatched. Germline V gene data show CDR1 as SQVTM and CDR2 as ANQGSEA. The CDR3 bases are TGCAGCGTTGAACTAGCGGGTCGGTTCTTC. Residues: CSVELAGRFF.

The J gene is TRBJ1-4, the V gene TRBV18, with D possibly TRBD1 on 6 matching bases. Germline values: CDR1 KGHSH, CDR2 LQKENI. This CDR3 comprises 13 residues. The V and J ends lost 5 bases and 5 bases respectively, with 9 bases between them. The CDR3 region has the DNA TGTGCCAGCTCAGCAGACAGGAATGAAAAACTGTTTTTT. It specifies CASSADRNEKLFF.

The chain recombines TRBV15 with TRBJ2-5; 14 bases are a match to TRBD2. Germline V gene lookup returns CDR1 LNHNV and CDR2 YYDKDF (reference sequence). V trimming: 3 bases; J trimming: 4 bases; junction bases outside the gene matches: 4. The CDR3 totals 16 residues. The CDR3: CATSRLGLAGGETQYF. CDR3 nucleotides: TGTGCCACCAGCAGGCTAGGACTAGCGGGGGGAGAGACCCAGTACTTC.

The rearrangement uses TRBV30 and TRBJ2-7, with 10 bases lining up with TRBD1. Germline assignment: CDR1 GTSNPN and CDR2 SVGIG (reference sequence). V lost 2 bases, J lost 2 bases, and 3 bases stayed unmatched. The length of the CDR3 is 14 residues. Here the CDR3 DNA reads TGTGCCTGGAGTCGGACAGGGGGACCCTACGAGCAGTACGTC. This translates into CAWSRTGGPYEQYV.

The chain carries TRBV27 and TRBJ2-6; D may be TRBD2 (5 bases). The CDR3 consists of 15 residues. V was cut by 6 bases and J by 2 bases, with 11 bases left in between. Germline CDR1 and CDR2: MNHEY and SMNVEV (reference sequence). This chain's CDR3 is CASRVGGTGANVLTF. In nucleotides, the CDR3 is TGTGCCAGCAGAGTAGGAGGCACTGGGGCCAACGTCCTGACTTTC.